This T cell receptor beta chain was captured by sequencing in a study of T cells in Graves' hyperthyroidism and ophthalmopathy. Study findings and constraints: Most thyroid clonotypes that were expanded above 0.001 also turned up in blood.

This clonotype was detected many times. The target antigen is unknown. TCR beta CDR3 sequences were amplified from RNA transcripts. HTBI primers were used for first-round RT-PCR of the TCR CDR3. TCRdb itself ran the multiplex PCR reads through MiXCR, one entry per CDR3 protein. The sample lists around 350,000 distinct CDR3 sequences, roughly 15% seen once, with about a third in the top ten. Trimming took 0 bases from V and 1 from J, leaving 8 bases between them. The CDR3 runs to 15 residues. Germline CDR1 MNHEY, CDR2 SVGAGI. Uncontrolled infection, other autoimmune disease, pregnancy or lactation excluded patients. Clinical symptoms, serum thyroxine and TRAb, thyroid ultrasound and orbital computed tomography together formed the diagnostic basis.

Input material: blood. V usage is TRBV6-5 and J usage is TRBJ2-3, with no clear D. The clonotype originates from a woman aged 25 to 39 with Graves' hyperthyroidism that later progressed to Graves' ophthalmopathy. CDR3 protein: CASSYSNRGTDTQYF. CDR3 sequence (DNA): TGTGCCAGCAGTTACTCGAATCGTGGCACAGATACGCAGTATTTT.